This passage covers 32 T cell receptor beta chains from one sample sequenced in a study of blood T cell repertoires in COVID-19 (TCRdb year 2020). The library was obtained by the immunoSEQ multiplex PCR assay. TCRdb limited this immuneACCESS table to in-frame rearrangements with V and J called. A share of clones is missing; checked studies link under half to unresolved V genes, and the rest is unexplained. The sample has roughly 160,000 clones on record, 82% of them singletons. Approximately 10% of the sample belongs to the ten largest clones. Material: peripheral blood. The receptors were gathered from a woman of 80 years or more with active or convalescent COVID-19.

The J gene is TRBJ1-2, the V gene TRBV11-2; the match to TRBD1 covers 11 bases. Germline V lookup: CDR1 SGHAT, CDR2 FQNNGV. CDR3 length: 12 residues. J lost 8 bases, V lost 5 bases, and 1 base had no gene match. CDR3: CASSRTGGGYTF. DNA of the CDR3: TGTGCCAGCAGCCGGACAGGGGGCGGCTACACCTTC.

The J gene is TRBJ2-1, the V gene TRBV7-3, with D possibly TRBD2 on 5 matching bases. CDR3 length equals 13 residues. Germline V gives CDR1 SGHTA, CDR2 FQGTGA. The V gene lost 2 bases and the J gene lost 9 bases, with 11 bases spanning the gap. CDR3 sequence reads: CASSLYNGSEQFF. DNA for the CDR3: TGTGCCAGCAGCTTATATAATGGGAGTGAGCAGTTCTTC.

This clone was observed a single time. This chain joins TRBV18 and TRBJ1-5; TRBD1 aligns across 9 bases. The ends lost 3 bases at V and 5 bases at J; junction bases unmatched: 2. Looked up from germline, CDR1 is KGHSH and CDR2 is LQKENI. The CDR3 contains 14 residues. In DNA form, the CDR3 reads TGTGCCAGCTCACCGTGGACAGGGGATCAGCCCCAGCATTTT. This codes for CASSPWTGDQPQHF. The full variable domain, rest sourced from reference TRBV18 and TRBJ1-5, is NAGVMQNPRHLVRRRGQEARLRCSPMKGHSHVYWYRQLPEEGLKFMVYLQKENIIDESGMPKERFSAEFPKEGPSILRIQQVVRGDSAAYFCASSPWTGDQPQHFGDGTRLSIL.

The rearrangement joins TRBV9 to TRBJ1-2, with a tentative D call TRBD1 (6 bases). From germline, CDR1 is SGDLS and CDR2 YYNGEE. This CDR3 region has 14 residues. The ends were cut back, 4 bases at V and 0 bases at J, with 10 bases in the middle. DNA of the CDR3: TGTGCCAGCAGCCGACAGGATACTAACTATGGCTACACCTTC. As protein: CASSRQDTNYGYTF. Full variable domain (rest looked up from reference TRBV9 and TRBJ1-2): DSGVTQTPKHLITATGQRVTLRCSPRSGDLSVYWYQQSLDQGLQFLIQYYNGEERAKGNILERFSAQQFPDLHSELNLSSLELGDSALYFCASSRQDTNYGYTFGSGTRLTVV.

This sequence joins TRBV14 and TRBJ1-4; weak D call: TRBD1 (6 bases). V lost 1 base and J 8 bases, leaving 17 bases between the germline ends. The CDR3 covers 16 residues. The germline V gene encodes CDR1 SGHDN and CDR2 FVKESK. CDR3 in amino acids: CASSQGYMAGEEKLFF. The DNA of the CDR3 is TGTGCCAGCAGCCAAGGCTACATGGCAGGGGAGGAAAAACTGTTTTTT.

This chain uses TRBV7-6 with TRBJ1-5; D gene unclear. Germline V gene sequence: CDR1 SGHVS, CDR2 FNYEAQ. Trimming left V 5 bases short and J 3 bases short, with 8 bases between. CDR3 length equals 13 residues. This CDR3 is CASSPVYNQPQHF. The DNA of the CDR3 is TGTGCCAGCAGCCCTGTATACAATCAGCCCCAGCATTTT. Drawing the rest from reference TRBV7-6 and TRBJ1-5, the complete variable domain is GAGVSQSPRYKVTKRGQDVALRCDPISGHVSLYWYRQALGQGPEFLTYFNYEAQQDKSGLPNDRFSAERPEGSISTLTIQRTEQRDSAMYRCASSPVYNQPQHFGDGTRLSIL.

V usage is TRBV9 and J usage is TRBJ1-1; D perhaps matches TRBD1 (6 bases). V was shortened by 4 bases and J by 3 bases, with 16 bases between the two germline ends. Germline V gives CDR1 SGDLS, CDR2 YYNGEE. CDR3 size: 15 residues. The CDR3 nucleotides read TGTGCCAGCAGCTCCGGACAGAGGGCGGACACTGAAGCTTTCTTT. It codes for CASSSGQRADTEAFF.

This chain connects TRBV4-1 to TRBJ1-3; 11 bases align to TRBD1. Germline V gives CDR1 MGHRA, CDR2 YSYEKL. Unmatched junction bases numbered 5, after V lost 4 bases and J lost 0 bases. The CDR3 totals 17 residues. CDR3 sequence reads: CASSPWDRGISGNTIYF. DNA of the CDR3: TGCGCCAGCAGCCCTTGGGACAGGGGGATCTCTGGAAACACCATATATTTT.

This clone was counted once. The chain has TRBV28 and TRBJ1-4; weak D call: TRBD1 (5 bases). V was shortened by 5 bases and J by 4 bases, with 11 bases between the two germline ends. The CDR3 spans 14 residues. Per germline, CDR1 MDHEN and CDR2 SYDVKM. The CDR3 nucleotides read TGTGCCAGCAGTCAGTCAGGGTTTAATGAAAAACTGTTTTTT. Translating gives CASSQSGFNEKLFF.

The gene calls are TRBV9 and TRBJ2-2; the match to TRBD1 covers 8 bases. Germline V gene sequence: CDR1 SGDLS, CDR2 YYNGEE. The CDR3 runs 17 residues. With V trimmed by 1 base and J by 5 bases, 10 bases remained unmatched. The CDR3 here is CASSVPKGTGGTGELFF. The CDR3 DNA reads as TGTGCCAGCAGCGTACCGAAAGGGACAGGAGGGACCGGGGAGCTGTTTTTT. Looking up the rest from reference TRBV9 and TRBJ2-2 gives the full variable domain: DSGVTQTPKHLITATGQRVTLRCSPRSGDLSVYWYQQSLDQGLQFLIQYYNGEERAKGNILERFSAQQFPDLHSELNLSSLELGDSALYFCASSVPKGTGGTGELFFGEGSRLTVL.

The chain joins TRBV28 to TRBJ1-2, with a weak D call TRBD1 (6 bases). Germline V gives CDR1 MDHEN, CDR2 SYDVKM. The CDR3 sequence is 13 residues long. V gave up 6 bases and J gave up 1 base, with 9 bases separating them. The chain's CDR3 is CASSPGVNYGYTF. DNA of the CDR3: TGTGCCAGCAGCCCAGGGGTTAACTATGGCTACACCTTC.

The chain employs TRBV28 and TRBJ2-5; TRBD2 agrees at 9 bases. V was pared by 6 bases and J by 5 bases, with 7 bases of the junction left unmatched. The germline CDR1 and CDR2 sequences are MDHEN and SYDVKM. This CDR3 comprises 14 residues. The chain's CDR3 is CASSRRGGSETQYF. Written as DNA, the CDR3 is TGTGCCAGCAGCAGGCGGGGGGGCTCGGAGACCCAGTACTTC.

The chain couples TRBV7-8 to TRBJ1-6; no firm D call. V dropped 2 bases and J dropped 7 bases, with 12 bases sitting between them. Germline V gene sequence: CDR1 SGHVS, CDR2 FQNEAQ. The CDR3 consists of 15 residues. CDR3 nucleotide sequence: TGTGCCAGCAGCTTAATGGCCCAGAACAATTCACCCCTCCACTTT. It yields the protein CASSLMAQNNSPLHF.

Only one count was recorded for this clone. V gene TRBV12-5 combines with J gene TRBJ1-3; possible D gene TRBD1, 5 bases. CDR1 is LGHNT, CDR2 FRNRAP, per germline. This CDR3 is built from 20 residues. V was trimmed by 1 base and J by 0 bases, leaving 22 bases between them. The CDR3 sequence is CASGLGGGPGLSFSGNTIYF. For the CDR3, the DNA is TGTGCTAGTGGTTTGGGCGGGGGTCCGGGACTGTCGTTCTCTGGAAACACCATATATTTT.

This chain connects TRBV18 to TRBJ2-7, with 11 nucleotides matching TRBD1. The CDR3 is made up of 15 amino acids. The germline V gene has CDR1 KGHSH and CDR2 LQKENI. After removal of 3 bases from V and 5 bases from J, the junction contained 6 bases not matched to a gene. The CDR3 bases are TGTGCCAGCTCACCCCCAGGACAGGGGGCAGACGAGCAGTACTTC. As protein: CASSPPGQGADEQYF.

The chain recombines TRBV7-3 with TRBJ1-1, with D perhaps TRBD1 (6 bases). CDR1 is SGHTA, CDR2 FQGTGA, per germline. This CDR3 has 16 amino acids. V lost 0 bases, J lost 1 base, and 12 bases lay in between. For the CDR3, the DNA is TGTGCCAGCAGCTTAACGTTTCTGGGGGCGAACACTGAAGCTTTCTTT. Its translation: CASSLTFLGANTEAFF.

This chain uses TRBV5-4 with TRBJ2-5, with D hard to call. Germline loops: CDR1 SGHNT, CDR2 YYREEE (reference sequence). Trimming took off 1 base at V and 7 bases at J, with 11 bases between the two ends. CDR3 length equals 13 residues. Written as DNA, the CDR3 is TGTGCCAGCAGCTTGACCTACGGTGGGACCCAGTACTTC. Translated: CASSLTYGGTQYF.

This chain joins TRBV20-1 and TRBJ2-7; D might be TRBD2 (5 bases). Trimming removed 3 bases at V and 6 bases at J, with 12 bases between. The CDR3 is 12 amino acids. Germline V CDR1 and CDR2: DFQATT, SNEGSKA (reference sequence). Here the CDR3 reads CSASWLAREQYF. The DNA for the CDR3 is TGCAGTGCTAGTTGGCTAGCTCGCGAGCAGTACTTC.

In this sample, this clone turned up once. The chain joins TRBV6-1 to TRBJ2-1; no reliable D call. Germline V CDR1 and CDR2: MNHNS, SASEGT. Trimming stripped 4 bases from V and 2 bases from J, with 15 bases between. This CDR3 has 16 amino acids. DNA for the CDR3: TGTGCCAGCAGTGGAATGAGTCCCCCTACCTACAATGAGCAGTTCTTC. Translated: CASSGMSPPTYNEQFF.

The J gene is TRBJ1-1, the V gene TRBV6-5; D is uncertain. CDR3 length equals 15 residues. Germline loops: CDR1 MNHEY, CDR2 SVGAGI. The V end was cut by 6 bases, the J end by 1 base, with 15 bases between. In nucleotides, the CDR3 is TGTGCCAGCAGCGGGGAGGGATCCAGGAACACTGAAGCTTTCTTT. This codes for CASSGEGSRNTEAFF.

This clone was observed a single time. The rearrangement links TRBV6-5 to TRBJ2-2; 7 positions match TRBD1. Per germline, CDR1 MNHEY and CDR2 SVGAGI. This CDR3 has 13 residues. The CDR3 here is CVSDRVGTGELFF. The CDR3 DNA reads TGTGTTAGCGACAGGGTGGGCACCGGGGAGCTGTTTTTT.

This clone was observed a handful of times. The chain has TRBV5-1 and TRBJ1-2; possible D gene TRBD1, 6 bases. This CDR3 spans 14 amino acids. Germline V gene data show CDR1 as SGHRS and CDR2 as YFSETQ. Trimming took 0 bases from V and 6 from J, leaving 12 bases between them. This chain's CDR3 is CASSLAQGNDGYTF. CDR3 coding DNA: TGCGCCAGCAGCTTGGCACAGGGAAATGATGGCTACACCTTC.

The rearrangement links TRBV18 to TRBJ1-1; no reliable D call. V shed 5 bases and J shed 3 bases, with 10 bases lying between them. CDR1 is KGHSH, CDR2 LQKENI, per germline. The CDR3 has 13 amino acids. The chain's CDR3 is CASSTGEYTEAFF. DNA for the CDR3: TGTGCCAGCTCAACCGGGGAGTACACTGAAGCTTTCTTT.

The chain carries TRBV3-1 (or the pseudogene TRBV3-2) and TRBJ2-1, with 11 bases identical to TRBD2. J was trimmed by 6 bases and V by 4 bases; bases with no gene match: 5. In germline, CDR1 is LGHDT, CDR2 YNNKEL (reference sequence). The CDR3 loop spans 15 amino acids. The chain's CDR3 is CASSLTSGRGNEQFF. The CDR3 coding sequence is TGTGCCAGCAGCCTAACTAGCGGGAGAGGCAATGAGCAGTTCTTC.

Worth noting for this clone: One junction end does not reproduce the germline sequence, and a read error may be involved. The CDR3 nucleotides are TGTGCTAGCAGCTCAGGGACTAGCGGAGCCTACAATGAGCAGTTCTTC. This codes for CASSSGTSGAYNEQFF. The J gene is TRBJ2-1, the V gene TRBV7-7; 11 bases agree with TRBD2. This CDR3 contains 16 residues. From germline, CDR1 is SSHAT and CDR2 FNYEAQ (reference sequence).

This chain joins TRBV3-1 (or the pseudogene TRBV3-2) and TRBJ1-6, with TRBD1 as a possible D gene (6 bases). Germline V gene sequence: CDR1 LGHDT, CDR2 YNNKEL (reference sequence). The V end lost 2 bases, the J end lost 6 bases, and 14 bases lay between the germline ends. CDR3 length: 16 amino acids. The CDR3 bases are TGTGCCAGCAGCCAACAGGGAGGGGGGCGTAATTCACCCCTCCACTTT. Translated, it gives CASSQQGGGRNSPLHF.

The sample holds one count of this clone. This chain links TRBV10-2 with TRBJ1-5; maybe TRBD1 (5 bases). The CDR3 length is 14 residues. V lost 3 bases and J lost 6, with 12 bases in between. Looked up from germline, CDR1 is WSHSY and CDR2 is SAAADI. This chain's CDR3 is CASSDRVVAQPQHF. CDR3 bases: TGCGCCAGCAGTGACAGGGTGGTGGCTCAGCCCCAGCATTTT.

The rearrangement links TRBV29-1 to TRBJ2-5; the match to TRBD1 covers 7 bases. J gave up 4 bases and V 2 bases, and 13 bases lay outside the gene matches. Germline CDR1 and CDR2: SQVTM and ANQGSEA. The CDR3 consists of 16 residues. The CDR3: CSVENYRDSKTETQYF. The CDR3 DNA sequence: TGCAGCGTTGAAAACTACAGGGACAGTAAGACAGAGACCCAGTACTTC.

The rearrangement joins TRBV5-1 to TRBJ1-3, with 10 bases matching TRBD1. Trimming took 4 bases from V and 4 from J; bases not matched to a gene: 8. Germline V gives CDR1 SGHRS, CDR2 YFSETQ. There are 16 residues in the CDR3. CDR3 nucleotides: TGCGCCAGCAGCGCCGCGCTGGGACAGGGGGGAAACACCATATATTTT. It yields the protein CASSAALGQGGNTIYF. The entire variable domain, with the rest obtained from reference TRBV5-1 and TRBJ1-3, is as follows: KAGVTQTPRYLIKTRGQQVTLSCSPISGHRSVSWYQQTPGQGLQFLFEYFSETQRNKGNFPGRFSGRQFSNSRSEMNVSTLELGDSALYLCASSAALGQGGNTIYFGEGSWLTVV.

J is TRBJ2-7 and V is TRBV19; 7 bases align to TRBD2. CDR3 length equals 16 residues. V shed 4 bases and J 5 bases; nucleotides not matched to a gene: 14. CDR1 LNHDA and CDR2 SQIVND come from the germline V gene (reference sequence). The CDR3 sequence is CASSTTGLVGSNEQYF. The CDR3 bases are TGTGCCAGTAGTACCACCGGACTAGTCGGGTCGAACGAGCAGTACTTC.

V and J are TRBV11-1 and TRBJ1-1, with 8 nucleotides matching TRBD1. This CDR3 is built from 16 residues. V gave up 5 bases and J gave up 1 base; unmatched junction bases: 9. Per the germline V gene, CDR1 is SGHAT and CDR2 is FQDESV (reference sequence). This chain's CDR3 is CASSPRQGWENTEAFF. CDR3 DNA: TGTGCCAGCAGCCCGCGACAGGGGTGGGAGAACACTGAAGCTTTCTTT.

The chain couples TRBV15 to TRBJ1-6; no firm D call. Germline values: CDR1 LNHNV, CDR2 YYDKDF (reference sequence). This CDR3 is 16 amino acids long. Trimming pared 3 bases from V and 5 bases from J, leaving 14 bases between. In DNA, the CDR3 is TGTGCCACCAGCAGTGTAGAAATTACGGATAATTCACCCCTCCACTTT. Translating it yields CATSSVEITDNSPLHF.